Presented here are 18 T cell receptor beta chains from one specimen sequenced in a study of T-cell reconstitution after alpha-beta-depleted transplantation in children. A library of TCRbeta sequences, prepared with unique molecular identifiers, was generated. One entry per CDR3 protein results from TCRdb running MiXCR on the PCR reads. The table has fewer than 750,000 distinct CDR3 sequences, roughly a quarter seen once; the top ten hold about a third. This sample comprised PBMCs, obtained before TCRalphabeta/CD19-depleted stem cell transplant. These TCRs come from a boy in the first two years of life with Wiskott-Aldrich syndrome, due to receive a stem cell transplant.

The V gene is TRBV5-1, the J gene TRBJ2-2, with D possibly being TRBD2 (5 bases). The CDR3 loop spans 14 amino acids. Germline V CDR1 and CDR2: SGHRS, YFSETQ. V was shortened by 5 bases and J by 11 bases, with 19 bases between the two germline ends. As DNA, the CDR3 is TGCGCCAGCAGTCCGTATAAGCGGAGTAGTGAGCTGTTTTTT. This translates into CASSPYKRSSELFF.

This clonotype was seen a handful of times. CDR3 in DNA: TGCGCCAGCAGCTTGGGGCAGGGCGATAATGAGCAGTTCTTC. Translation gives CASSLGQGDNEQFF. This chain uses TRBV5-1 with TRBJ2-1, with D perhaps matching TRBD1 (5 bases). V lost 0 bases to trimming and J lost 7 bases, with 11 bases between them. The CDR3 length is 14 residues. CDR1 is SGHRS and CDR2 is YFSETQ in the germline V gene.

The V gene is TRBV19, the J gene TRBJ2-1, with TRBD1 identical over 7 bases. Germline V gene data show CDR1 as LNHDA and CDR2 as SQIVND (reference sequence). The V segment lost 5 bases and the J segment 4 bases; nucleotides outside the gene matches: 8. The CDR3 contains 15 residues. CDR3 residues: CASSSPGTAYNEQFF. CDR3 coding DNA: TGTGCCAGTAGTTCCCCCGGGACAGCTTACAATGAGCAGTTCTTC.

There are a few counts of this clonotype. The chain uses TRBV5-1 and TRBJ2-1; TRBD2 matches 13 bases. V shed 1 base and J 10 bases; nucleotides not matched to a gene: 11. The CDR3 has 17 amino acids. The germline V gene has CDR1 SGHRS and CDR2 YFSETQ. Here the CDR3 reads CASSLQGTSGMRREQFF. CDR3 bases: TGCGCCAGCAGCTTGCAGGGGACTAGCGGGATGAGGAGGGAGCAGTTCTTC.

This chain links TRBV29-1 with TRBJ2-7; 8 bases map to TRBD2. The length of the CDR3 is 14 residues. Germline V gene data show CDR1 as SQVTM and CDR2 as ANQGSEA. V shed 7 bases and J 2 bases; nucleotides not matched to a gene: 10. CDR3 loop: CSARELAAPYEQYF. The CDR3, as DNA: TGCAGCGCAAGGGAACTAGCGGCCCCCTACGAGCAGTACTTC.

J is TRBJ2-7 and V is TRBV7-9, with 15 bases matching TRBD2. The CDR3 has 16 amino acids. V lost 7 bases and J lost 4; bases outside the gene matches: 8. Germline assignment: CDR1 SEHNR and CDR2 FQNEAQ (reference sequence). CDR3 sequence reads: CASTVPGLAGGYEQYF. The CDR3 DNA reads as TGTGCCAGCACCGTACCGGGACTAGCGGGAGGTTACGAGCAGTACTTC.

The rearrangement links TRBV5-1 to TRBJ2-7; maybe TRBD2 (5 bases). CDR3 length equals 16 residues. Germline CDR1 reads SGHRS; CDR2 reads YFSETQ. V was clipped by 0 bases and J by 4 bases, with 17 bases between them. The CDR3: CASSLATGRPDYEQYF. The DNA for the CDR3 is TGCGCCAGCAGCTTGGCAACGGGAAGGCCCGATTACGAGCAGTACTTC.

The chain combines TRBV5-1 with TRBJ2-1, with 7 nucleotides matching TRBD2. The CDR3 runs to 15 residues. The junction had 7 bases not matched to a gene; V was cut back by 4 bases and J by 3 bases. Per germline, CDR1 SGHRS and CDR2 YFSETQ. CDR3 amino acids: CASSQELAHYNEQFF. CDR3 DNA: TGCGCCAGCAGCCAGGAACTAGCGCACTACAATGAGCAGTTCTTC.

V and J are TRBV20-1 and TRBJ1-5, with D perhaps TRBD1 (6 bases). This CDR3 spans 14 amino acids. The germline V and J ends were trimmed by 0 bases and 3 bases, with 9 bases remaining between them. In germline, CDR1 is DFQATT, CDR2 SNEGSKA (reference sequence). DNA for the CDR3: TGCAGTGCTAGAGACAGGGGCTTCAATCAGCCCCAGCATTTT. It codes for CSARDRGFNQPQHF.

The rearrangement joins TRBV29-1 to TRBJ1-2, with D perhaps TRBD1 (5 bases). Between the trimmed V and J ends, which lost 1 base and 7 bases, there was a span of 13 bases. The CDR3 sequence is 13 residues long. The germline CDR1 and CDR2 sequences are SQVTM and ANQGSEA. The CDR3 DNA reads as TGCAGCGTTGAAGTGGCAGGGAGCGGTGGCTACACCTTC. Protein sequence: CSVEVAGSGGYTF.

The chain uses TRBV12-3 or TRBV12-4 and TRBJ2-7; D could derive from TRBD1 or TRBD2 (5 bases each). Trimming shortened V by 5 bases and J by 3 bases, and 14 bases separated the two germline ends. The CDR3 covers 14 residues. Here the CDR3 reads CASSRPGRSYEQYF. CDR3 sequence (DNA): TGTGCCAGCAGTCGTCCGGGACGGAGCTACGAGCAGTACTTC.

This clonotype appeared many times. CDR3 in DNA: TGTGCCAGCAGGGCTAGCGGGAGCTCCTACAATGAGCAGTTCTTC. Its protein is CASRASGSSYNEQFF. This sequence joins TRBV12-3 or TRBV12-4 and TRBJ2-1, with 10 positions matching TRBD2. Losses at the gene ends were 6 bases for V and 0 bases for J; bases not matched to a gene: 2. The CDR3 extends over 15 amino acids.

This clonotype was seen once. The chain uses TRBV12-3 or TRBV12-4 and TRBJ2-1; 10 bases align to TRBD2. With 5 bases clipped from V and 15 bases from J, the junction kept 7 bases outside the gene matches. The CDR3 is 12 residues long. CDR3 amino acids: CASSPSSGGGFF. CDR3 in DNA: TGTGCCAGCAGTCCTTCTAGCGGGGGTGGGTTCTTC.

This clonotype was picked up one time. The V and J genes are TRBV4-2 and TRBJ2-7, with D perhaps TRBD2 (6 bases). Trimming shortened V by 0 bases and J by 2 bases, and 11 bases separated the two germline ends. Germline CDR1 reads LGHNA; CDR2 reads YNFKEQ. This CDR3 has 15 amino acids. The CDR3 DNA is TGTGCCAGCAGCCAAGATAGCGGAGATCCCTACGAGCAGTACTTC. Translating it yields CASSQDSGDPYEQYF.

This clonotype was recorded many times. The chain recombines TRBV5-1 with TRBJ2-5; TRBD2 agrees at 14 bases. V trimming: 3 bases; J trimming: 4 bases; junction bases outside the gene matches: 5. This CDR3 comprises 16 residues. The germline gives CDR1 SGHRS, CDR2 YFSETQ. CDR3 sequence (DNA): TGCGCCAGCAGCTGGGGACTAGCGGGAGTCGGAGAGACCCAGTACTTC. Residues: CASSWGLAGVGETQYF.

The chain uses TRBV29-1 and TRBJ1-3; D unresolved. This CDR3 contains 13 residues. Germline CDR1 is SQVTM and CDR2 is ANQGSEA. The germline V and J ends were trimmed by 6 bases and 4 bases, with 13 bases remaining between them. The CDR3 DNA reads TGCAGCGTCCGTTCCGTGCTGGGAAACACCATATATTTT. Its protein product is CSVRSVLGNTIYF.

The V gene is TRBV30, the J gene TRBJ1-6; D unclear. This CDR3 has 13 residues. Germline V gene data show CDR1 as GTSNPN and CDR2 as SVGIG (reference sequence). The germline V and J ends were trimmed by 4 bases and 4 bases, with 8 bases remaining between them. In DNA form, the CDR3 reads TGTGCCTGGACAGGAACTTATAATTCACCCCTCCACTTT. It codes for CAWTGTYNSPLHF.

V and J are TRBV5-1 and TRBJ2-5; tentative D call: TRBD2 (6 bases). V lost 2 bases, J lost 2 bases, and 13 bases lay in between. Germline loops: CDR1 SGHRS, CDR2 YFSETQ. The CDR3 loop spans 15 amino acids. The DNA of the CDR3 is TGCGCCAGCAGCTTACTAGTTGGGGGGCAAGAGACCCAGTACTTC. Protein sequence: CASSLLVGGQETQYF.